The 22 T cell receptor beta chains listed next were all sequenced from one sample in a study of shared clonotypes between healthy human individuals. The protocol was immunoSEQ multiplex PCR, while the TCRdb copy is restricted to in-frame clones and leaves out a portion. The sample lists about 2 million clones, roughly 95% seen once, with around 1.1% in the top ten. The naive CD8 fraction comprised CD45RO-negative cells positively selected for CCR7 and excluded terminally differentiated effector memory CD45RA+ cells. Sequencing used naive CD8+ T cells sorted from blood. These receptors came from a man between 18 and 35 years old in good health.

The J gene is TRBJ2-4, the V gene TRBV27, with D uncertain. The germline gives CDR1 MNHEY, CDR2 SMNVEV (reference sequence). CDR3 length: 16 residues. The V end was cut by 2 bases, the J end by 2 bases, with 13 bases between. The CDR3 DNA sequence: TGTGCCAGCAGTTTACTCCCCCCTGGGCCCAAAAACATTCAGTACTTC. It encodes CASSLLPPGPKNIQYF.

The genes are TRBV9 and TRBJ1-3, with TRBD1 matching over 7 bases. This CDR3 has 14 residues. CDR1 is SGDLS and CDR2 is YYNGEE in the germline V gene. The J segment lost 8 bases and the V segment lost 5 bases, leaving 10 bases of the junction unmatched. The CDR3 DNA follows: TGTGCCAGCAGTAGTGACAGGGTCGGGGACACCATATATTTT. Amino acids: CASSSDRVGDTIYF.

This chain links TRBV4-3 with TRBJ1-6; D might be TRBD1 (5 bases). Trimming stripped 1 base from V and 6 bases from J, with 13 bases between. This CDR3 has 16 residues. Germline CDR1 is LGHNA and CDR2 is YSLEER. CDR3 bases: TGCGCCAGCAGCCAAGCCCGACAGAGTAGTAATTCACCCCTCCACTTT. Translation: CASSQARQSSNSPLHF.

V is TRBV7-9 and J is TRBJ2-7, with D tentatively TRBD1 or TRBD2 (6 bases each). V gave up 5 bases and J gave up 5 bases, with 25 bases separating them. This CDR3 spans 17 amino acids. CDR1 is SEHNR and CDR2 is FQNEAQ in the germline V gene (reference sequence). CDR3 region: CASSPADDGGPWDEQYF. The CDR3 DNA reads as TGTGCCAGCAGCCCTGCTGATGACGGGGGCCCCTGGGACGAGCAGTACTTC.

The chain carries TRBV28 and TRBJ1-4; weak D call: TRBD1 (6 bases). The CDR3 has 18 residues. Germline loops: CDR1 MDHEN, CDR2 SYDVKM. Trimming shortened V by 6 bases and J by 4 bases, and 24 bases separated the two germline ends. The DNA of the CDR3 is TGTGCCAGCAGCTGGGGGCCGGGGCAGGGGCTCCGTAATGAAAAACTGTTTTTT. Protein sequence: CASSWGPGQGLRNEKLFF.

This chain joins TRBV13 and TRBJ2-1, with a weak D call TRBD1 (6 bases). There are 15 residues in the CDR3. Germline V lookup: CDR1 PRHDT, CDR2 FYEKMQ (reference sequence). Between the trimmed V and J ends, which lost 5 bases and 4 bases, there was a span of 15 bases. The CDR3 is CASSNTGTIYNEQFF. CDR3 bases: TGTGCCAGCAGCAATACAGGGACGATTTACAATGAGCAGTTCTTC.

The count of this clone is one. Here the CDR3 DNA reads TGTGCCAGCAGCTCTAGCAGGGGGTACAATGAGCAGTTCTTC. Protein sequence: CASSSSRGYNEQFF. The J gene is TRBJ2-1, the V gene TRBV5-8; 7 bases align to TRBD1. This CDR3 comprises 14 residues. V lost 3 bases, J lost 4 bases, and 4 bases stayed unmatched. Germline V gene sequence: CDR1 SGHTS, CDR2 YDEGEE.

Regarding this clone: The same CDR3 also results from other DNA sequences found in this sample. The rearrangement links TRBV7-9 to TRBJ2-1, with D possibly TRBD2 on 5 matching bases. V shed 1 base and J shed 0 bases, with 7 bases lying between them. Germline V gene data show CDR1 as SEHNR and CDR2 as FQNEAQ (reference sequence). This CDR3 has 15 residues. CDR3 DNA: TGTGCCAGCAGCTTAGGAGAGGGCTCCTACAATGAGCAGTTCTTC. Translated, it gives CASSLGEGSYNEQFF.

A remark on this clone: At the DNA level, this CDR3 is encoded by other sequences in the same sample as well. The chain uses TRBV9 and TRBJ1-6, with D maybe TRBD1 (6 bases). CDR3 length: 15 amino acids. Germline CDR1 and CDR2: SGDLS and YYNGEE. Trimming took off 0 bases at V and 3 bases at J, with 7 bases between the two ends. CDR3 nucleotide sequence: TGTGCCAGCAGCGTAGAAGGGGGCTATAATTCACCCCTCCACTTT. Its translation: CASSVEGGYNSPLHF.

This clone was seen only once. This rearrangement joins TRBV5-1 to TRBJ2-1; the match to TRBD2 covers 7 bases. Germline assignment: CDR1 SGHRS and CDR2 YFSETQ. V was clipped by 2 bases and J by 0 bases; unmatched bases: 17. This CDR3 has 20 residues. In nucleotides, the CDR3 is TGCGCCAGCAGCTTCCGGGGCGCGGGAGCAGTTGTTTACTCCTACAATGAGCAGTTCTTC. As protein: CASSFRGAGAVVYSYNEQFF.

A remark on this clone: At the DNA level, this CDR3 is encoded by other sequences in the same sample as well. The V gene is TRBV19, the J gene TRBJ1-6, with TRBD1 matching 7 bases. Germline loops: CDR1 LNHDA, CDR2 SQIVND (reference sequence). The CDR3 has 14 amino acids. The V and J ends lost 3 bases and 5 bases, in that order; junction bases with no gene match: 1. As DNA, the CDR3 is TGTGCCAGTAGTATCGGACAGGATAATTCACCCCTCCACTTT. As protein: CASSIGQDNSPLHF.

With regard to this clone: Additional DNA sequences in this sample encode the identical CDR3. The chain links TRBV4-1 to TRBJ2-7; 7 bases are shared with TRBD1. CDR3 length equals 14 residues. V shed 2 bases and J 2 bases; nucleotides not matched to a gene: 3. Looked up from germline, CDR1 is MGHRA and CDR2 is YSYEKL. In DNA form, the CDR3 reads TGCGCCAGCAGCCAACGGACAGGAGCCTACGAGCAGTACTTC. This gives the protein CASSQRTGAYEQYF.

This chain uses TRBV7-9 with TRBJ2-1; no clear D. CDR3 length: 13 residues. Trimming removed 5 bases from V and 5 bases from J, with 10 bases in between. Germline values: CDR1 SEHNR, CDR2 FQNEAQ (reference sequence). Here the CDR3 reads CASSRGLDNEQFF. CDR3 sequence (DNA): TGTGCCAGCAGCCGTGGGTTAGACAATGAGCAGTTCTTC.

This clone was counted once. This chain links TRBV29-1 with TRBJ2-1; a weak D match, TRBD1 (5 bases). The CDR3 spans 11 residues. From germline, CDR1 is SQVTM and CDR2 ANQGSEA. The V gene lost 6 bases and the J gene lost 9 bases, with 12 bases spanning the gap. For the CDR3, the DNA is TGCAGCGTGGGGCAGGGCGTTGAGCAGTTCTTC. It specifies CSVGQGVEQFF.

V and J are TRBV28 and TRBJ2-7, with D perhaps matching TRBD1 or TRBD2 (6 bases each). Germline loops: CDR1 MDHEN, CDR2 SYDVKM. CDR3 length equals 14 residues. V dropped 1 base and J dropped 6 bases, with 13 bases sitting between them. CDR3 sequence (DNA): TGTGCCAGCAGTTTATCCGGGGGCTATGTCGAGCAGTACTTC. This encodes CASSLSGGYVEQYF.

The CDR3 loop reads CASRLTSGYNEQFF. In DNA form, the CDR3 reads TGCGCCAGCAGATTAACTAGCGGTTACAATGAGCAGTTCTTC. The gene calls are TRBV4-1 and TRBJ2-1; 8 bases are a match to TRBD2. V dropped 6 bases and J dropped 4; count of bases not matched to a gene: 5. In germline, CDR1 is MGHRA, CDR2 YSYEKL. CDR3 length equals 14 residues.

The gene calls are TRBV11-2 and TRBJ1-2; D possibly corresponds to TRBD1 (5 bases). Germline-derived CDR1 and CDR2 are SGHAT and FQNNGV. The V end was cut by 4 bases, the J end by 8 bases, with 14 bases between. The CDR3 runs to 13 residues. CDR3 loop: CASSSPTALGYTF. As DNA, the CDR3 is TGTGCCAGCAGCTCCCCGACAGCCTTGGGCTACACCTTC.

This chain's CDR3 is CASSRTGVEETQYF. The CDR3 DNA is TGTGCCAGCAGCCGAACAGGAGTAGAGGAGACCCAGTACTTC. The genes are TRBV13 and TRBJ2-5, with a possible D match to TRBD1 (5 bases). The CDR3 runs to 14 residues. Germline V gene data show CDR1 as PRHDT and CDR2 as FYEKMQ (reference sequence). V gave up 5 bases and J gave up 5 bases, with 15 bases separating them. Drawing the rest from reference TRBV13 and TRBJ2-5, the complete variable domain is AAGVIQSPRHLIKEKRETATLKCYPIPRHDTVYWYQQGPGQDPQFLISFYEKMQSDKGSIPDRFSAQQFSDYHSELNMSSLELGDSALYFCASSRTGVEETQYFGPGTRLLVL.

The rearrangement joins TRBV4-1 to TRBJ2-3; D not certain. Trimming stripped 6 bases from V and 4 bases from J, with 14 bases between. Germline CDR1 reads MGHRA; CDR2 reads YSYEKL. This CDR3 has 14 residues. The CDR3 is CASSYTIRADTQYF. The CDR3 DNA reads TGCGCCAGCAGTTACACAATTCGGGCAGATACGCAGTATTTT.

The rearrangement uses TRBV9 and TRBJ2-7; D not certain. The V and J ends lost 4 bases and 4 bases respectively, with 18 bases between them. The CDR3 consists of 15 residues. CDR1 SGDLS and CDR2 YYNGEE come from the germline V gene. CDR3 sequence reads: CASSPSAGLGYEQYF. CDR3 bases: TGTGCCAGCAGCCCATCGGCCGGGTTGGGGTACGAGCAGTACTTC.

This clone was recorded only once. The CDR3 nucleotides are TGTGCCAGCAGCCCAGGGGCAGGGCGATACGAGCAGTACTTC. It encodes CASSPGAGRYEQYF. The J gene is TRBJ2-7, the V gene TRBV5-5; tentative D call: TRBD1 (6 bases). The germline V gene encodes CDR1 SGHKS and CDR2 YYEKEE (reference sequence). The CDR3 sequence is 14 residues long. Deletions cut 4 bases from V and 4 bases from J, with 15 bases between.

Comments on this clone: Other DNA sequences of this sample code for an identical CDR3. The chain combines TRBV11-2 with TRBJ2-7; D is unresolved. This CDR3 has 13 residues. Trimming shortened V by 0 bases and J by 4 bases, and 7 bases separated the two germline ends. Germline CDR1 is SGHAT and CDR2 is FQNNGV. The CDR3, as DNA: TGTGCCAGCAGCTTAGATAGGGTTTACGAGCAGTACTTC. It translates to CASSLDRVYEQYF.